The 26 T cell receptor beta chains below all came from one sample that was sequenced in a study of T cell changes during pregnancy in multiple sclerosis. Only in-frame clones appear in the TCRdb table, and some are missing; sequencing was by immunoSEQ multiplex PCR. The table records 55,000 to 65,000 clones, approximately 93% of them present only once. The material sequenced was CD8+ T cells from peripheral blood mononuclear cells, taken in the third trimester of pregnancy. These receptors originate from a female donor with multiple sclerosis, enrolled in a pregnancy study.

In this sample, this clone turned up once. This sequence joins TRBV7-2 and TRBJ2-5; 7 bases agree with TRBD2. V lost 1 base, J lost 4 bases, and 6 bases stayed unmatched. The CDR3 runs to 15 residues. Germline lookup yields CDR1 SGHTA and CDR2 FQGNSA. The chain's CDR3 is CASSLEAGEGETQYF. CDR3 DNA: TGTGCCAGCAGCTTAGAGGCGGGAGAGGGAGAGACCCAGTACTTC.

V is TRBV11-2 and J is TRBJ2-5; the match to TRBD2 covers 11 bases. Per the germline V gene, CDR1 is SGHAT and CDR2 is FQNNGV. The CDR3 is made up of 15 amino acids. V shed 5 bases and J 5 bases; nucleotides not matched to a gene: 7. The CDR3 here is CASSNIAGGGETQYF. DNA for the CDR3: TGTGCCAGCAGCAACATAGCGGGAGGGGGGGAGACCCAGTACTTC.

The gene calls are TRBV7-8 and TRBJ2-7; the match to TRBD2 covers 14 bases. V lost 5 bases and J lost 7; bases outside the gene matches: 7. This CDR3 has 15 amino acids. Per the germline V gene, CDR1 is SGHVS and CDR2 is FQNEAQ. CDR3 DNA sequence: TGTGCCAGCAGCCCGGGGACTAGCGGGAGCGTAGAGCAGTACTTC. Translation gives CASSPGTSGSVEQYF.

The chain carries TRBV10-3 and TRBJ2-7, with TRBD1 matching over 8 bases. The CDR3 sequence is 13 residues long. Germline CDR1 ENHRY, CDR2 SYGVKD. V dropped 10 bases and J dropped 0; count of bases not matched to a gene: 5. CDR3 coding DNA: TGTGCCAGTGGACAGGGCTCCTCCTACGAGCAGTACTTC. Residues: CASGQGSSYEQYF.

This chain joins TRBV10-3 and TRBJ2-1; D uncertain. This CDR3 is built from 18 residues. Germline V CDR1 and CDR2: ENHRY, SYGVKD. V gave up 3 bases and J gave up 4 bases, with 22 bases separating them. CDR3 DNA: TGTGCCATCAGTGACAACGCTGATGCGGTTCCCCGGTACAATGAGCAGTTCTTC. This encodes CAISDNADAVPRYNEQFF.

The rearrangement uses TRBV28 and TRBJ1-1; the D gene is possibly TRBD1 (5 bases). Trimming removed 7 bases from V and 1 base from J, with 19 bases in between. The CDR3 runs 16 residues. Germline CDR1 MDHEN, CDR2 SYDVKM. CDR3 DNA: TGTGCCAGCAACGGGGGGGGGACTGGGGAGAACACTGAAGCTTTCTTT. It codes for CASNGGGTGENTEAFF.

This sequence joins TRBV4-2 and TRBJ2-5, with a possible D match to TRBD2 (5 bases). The J call may be in error: the DNA end matches TRBJ2-7 better. From germline, CDR1 is LGHNA and CDR2 YNFKEQ. The CDR3 sequence is 15 residues long. The CDR3 is CASSQDRSGVYEQYF. The CDR3, as DNA: TGTGCCAGCAGCCAAGATAGGAGCGGAGTCTACGAGCAGTACTTC.

This clone was detected only once. V gene TRBV11-2 combines with J gene TRBJ2-7; 10 bases map to TRBD1. The V and J ends lost 3 bases and 7 bases, in that order; junction bases with no gene match: 3. Germline CDR1 and CDR2: SGHAT and FQNNGV. The CDR3 extends over 13 amino acids. CDR3 in amino acids: CASSFGQGEEQYF. In DNA form, the CDR3 reads TGTGCCAGCAGCTTTGGACAGGGGGAAGAGCAGTACTTC.

This chain joins TRBV7-9 and TRBJ2-3; D is undetermined. CDR3 size: 12 residues. The germline V and J ends were trimmed by 5 bases and 6 bases, with 9 bases remaining between them. Germline V gene lookup returns CDR1 SEHNR and CDR2 FQNEAQ (reference sequence). CDR3 protein: CASSIPRDTQYF. DNA of the CDR3: TGTGCCAGCAGCATCCCCCGGGATACGCAGTATTTT.

The CDR3 is CASSPSGNTYEQYF. For the CDR3, the DNA is TGTGCCAGTTCCCCTAGCGGGAACACCTACGAGCAGTACTTC. This rearrangement joins TRBV19 to TRBJ2-7; 9 positions match TRBD2. Germline CDR1 LNHDA, CDR2 SQIVND (reference sequence). The ends lost 8 bases at V and 2 bases at J; junction bases unmatched: 7. CDR3 length: 14 amino acids.

The rearrangement links TRBV19 to TRBJ1-5, with 7 bases matching TRBD1. Trimming removed 7 bases from V and 5 bases from J; junction bases left unmatched: 5. The germline V gene has CDR1 LNHDA and CDR2 SQIVND (reference sequence). This CDR3 has 13 residues. The CDR3 spells CASMGQRDQPQHF. The CDR3 region has the DNA TGTGCCAGTATGGGACAGAGAGATCAGCCCCAGCATTTT.

The genes are TRBV11-2 and TRBJ2-7; 11 bases fit TRBD2. CDR1 is SGHAT, CDR2 FQNNGV, per germline. Losses at the gene ends were 2 bases for V and 1 base for J; bases not matched to a gene: 7. This CDR3 spans 17 amino acids. The CDR3 protein is CASSLFPSGRLSYEQYF. In nucleotides, the CDR3 is TGTGCCAGCAGCTTATTTCCTAGCGGGAGGTTATCCTACGAGCAGTACTTC.

The chain links TRBV18 to TRBJ2-5, with TRBD2 as a possible D gene (5 bases). V was pared by 4 bases and J by 4 bases, with 19 bases between. Germline CDR1 reads KGHSH; CDR2 reads LQKENI. The CDR3 is 16 amino acids. CDR3 nucleotide sequence: TGTGCCAGCTCACTACGTGGGGTCAGAGCGGCAGAGACCCAGTACTTC. Protein sequence: CASSLRGVRAAETQYF. The full variable domain, its missing parts supplied by reference TRBV18 and TRBJ2-5, is NAGVMQNPRHLVRRRGQEARLRCSPMKGHSHVYWYRQLPEEGLKFMVYLQKENIIDESGMPKERFSAEFPKEGPSILRIQQVVRGDSAAYFCASSLRGVRAAETQYFGPGTRLLVL.

The rearrangement links TRBV6-1 to TRBJ2-5; no definite D call. V was shortened by 2 bases and J by 5 bases, with 12 bases between the two germline ends. Germline V gene lookup returns CDR1 MNHNS and CDR2 SASEGT. This CDR3 region has 14 residues. The CDR3 here is CASSENPVVETQYF. The CDR3 nucleotides are TGTGCCAGCAGTGAAAATCCCGTCGTGGAGACCCAGTACTTC.

The rearrangement joins TRBV28 to TRBJ2-2; the D is unclear. V gave up 10 bases and J gave up 3 bases, with 15 bases separating them. This CDR3 contains 14 residues. Germline values: CDR1 MDHEN, CDR2 SYDVKM. This CDR3 is CATRHQIDTGELFF. CDR3 bases: TGTGCCACCCGACACCAAATAGACACCGGGGAGCTGTTTTTT.

The V call is TRBV19, the J call TRBJ2-7; D perhaps matches TRBD1 (5 bases). Trimming removed 3 bases at V and 7 bases at J, with 13 bases between. From germline, CDR1 is LNHDA and CDR2 SQIVND (reference sequence). The CDR3 is 13 amino acids. The CDR3 bases are TGTGCCAGTAGTATTACTCCGTCAGGGGAGCAGTACTTC. Its protein is CASSITPSGEQYF. The entire variable domain, with the rest obtained from reference TRBV19 and TRBJ2-7, is as follows: DGGITQSPKYLFRKEGQNVTLSCEQNLNHDAMYWYRQDPGQGLRLIYYSQIVNDFQKGDIAEGYSVSREKKESFPLTVTSAQKNPTAFYLCASSITPSGEQYFGPGTRLTVT.

The genes are TRBV28 and TRBJ2-7; 11 bases line up with TRBD1. CDR3 length: 13 amino acids. J was trimmed by 6 bases and V by 6 bases; bases with no gene match: 4. Germline CDR1 and CDR2: MDHEN and SYDVKM. CDR3 nucleotides: TGTGCCAGCAGAGACGGGACAGGGGGCGAGCAGTACTTC. Translation: CASRDGTGGEQYF.

CDR3 residues: CAWSAPSGISETQYF. The CDR3 DNA reads TGTGCCTGGAGTGCCCCTAGCGGGATATCAGAGACCCAGTACTTC. The genes are TRBV30 and TRBJ2-5; TRBD2 agrees at 9 bases. Trimming cost V 1 base and J 4 bases; bases outside gene matches: 7. Germline V gene data show CDR1 as GTSNPN and CDR2 as SVGIG (reference sequence). CDR3 size: 15 residues.

The J gene is TRBJ2-1, the V gene TRBV13; 7 nucleotides line up with TRBD1. This CDR3 has 13 residues. Germline trimming cut 5 bases from V and 7 bases from J; bases unmatched to any gene: 5. Germline V CDR1 and CDR2: PRHDT, FYEKMQ (reference sequence). This CDR3 reads CASSLGQRNEQFF. In DNA, the CDR3 is TGTGCCAGCAGCCTGGGACAGCGAAATGAGCAGTTCTTC. The full variable domain, rest sourced from reference TRBV13 and TRBJ2-1, is AAGVIQSPRHLIKEKRETATLKCYPIPRHDTVYWYQQGPGQDPQFLISFYEKMQSDKGSIPDRFSAQQFSDYHSELNMSSLELGDSALYFCASSLGQRNEQFFGPGTRLTVL.

V and J are TRBV5-1 and TRBJ2-1, with TRBD2 matching 8 bases. The trim removed 7 bases at V and 3 bases at J, leaving 6 bases unmatched. CDR1 is SGHRS, CDR2 YFSETQ, per germline. The length of the CDR3 is 14 residues. The CDR3 sequence: CASSQREFYNEQFF. The DNA for the CDR3 is TGCGCCAGCTCTCAGCGGGAGTTCTACAATGAGCAGTTCTTC. Looking up the rest from reference TRBV5-1 and TRBJ2-1 gives the full variable domain: KAGVTQTPRYLIKTRGQQVTLSCSPISGHRSVSWYQQTPGQGLQFLFEYFSETQRNKGNFPGRFSGRQFSNSRSEMNVSTLELGDSALYLCASSQREFYNEQFFGPGTRLTVL.

Here the CDR3 reads CASSDSRDRTNTGELFF. The DNA of the CDR3 is TGCGCCAGCAGTGACTCGCGGGACAGAACGAACACCGGGGAGCTGTTTTTT. V is TRBV10-1 and J is TRBJ2-2; possibly TRBD1 for D (7 bases). V was shortened by 3 bases and J by 0 bases, with 14 bases between the two germline ends. Germline loops: CDR1 WNHNN, CDR2 SYGVQD (reference sequence). The CDR3 contains 17 residues.

The CDR3, as DNA: TGCGCCAGCAGCCTCGGACAGGGGACCTACGAGCAGTACTTC. Amino acid sequence: CASSLGQGTYEQYF. The V gene is TRBV4-1, the J gene TRBJ2-7; 9 nucleotides agree with TRBD1. V gave up 4 bases and J gave up 2 bases; unmatched junction bases: 3. The CDR3 runs 14 residues. Germline V gene data show CDR1 as MGHRA and CDR2 as YSYEKL.

The gene calls are TRBV29-1 and TRBJ2-2, with 9 bases aligning to TRBD1. Germline CDR1 and CDR2: SQVTM and ANQGSEA. The CDR3 is 9 amino acids. J gave up 15 bases and V 6 bases, and 2 bases lay outside the gene matches. For the CDR3, the DNA is TGCAGCGTCCGGGACAGGGTGTTTTTT. It codes for CSVRDRVFF.

This clone has only a few counts. This chain joins TRBV4-1 and TRBJ1-5; TRBD1 matches 7 bases. Looked up from germline, CDR1 is MGHRA and CDR2 is YSYEKL. J lost 0 bases, V lost 3 bases, and 2 bases had no gene match. The CDR3 has 15 amino acids. The CDR3 nucleotides read TGCGCCAGCAGCCACACAGGGGATAGCAATCAGCCCCAGCATTTT. This codes for CASSHTGDSNQPQHF.

The chain carries TRBV19 and TRBJ2-3, with D possibly matching TRBD1 (5 bases). Germline-derived CDR1 and CDR2 are LNHDA and SQIVND (reference sequence). CDR3 size: 13 residues. V dropped 4 bases and J dropped 5 bases, with 10 bases sitting between them. CDR3 DNA: TGTGCCAGTAGTACCTGGGGCGGAGATACGCAGTATTTT. Protein product: CASSTWGGDTQYF.

The chain has TRBV5-6 and TRBJ2-6, with 9 bases aligning to TRBD2. V lost 3 bases, J lost 0 bases, and 7 bases stayed unmatched. The CDR3 length is 18 residues. Germline V lookup: CDR1 SGHDT, CDR2 YYEEEE. The CDR3 DNA is TGTGCCAGCAGCTCGCCTAGCGGGGCTAGCTCTGGGGCCAACGTCCTGACTTTC. Translating gives CASSSPSGASSGANVLTF.